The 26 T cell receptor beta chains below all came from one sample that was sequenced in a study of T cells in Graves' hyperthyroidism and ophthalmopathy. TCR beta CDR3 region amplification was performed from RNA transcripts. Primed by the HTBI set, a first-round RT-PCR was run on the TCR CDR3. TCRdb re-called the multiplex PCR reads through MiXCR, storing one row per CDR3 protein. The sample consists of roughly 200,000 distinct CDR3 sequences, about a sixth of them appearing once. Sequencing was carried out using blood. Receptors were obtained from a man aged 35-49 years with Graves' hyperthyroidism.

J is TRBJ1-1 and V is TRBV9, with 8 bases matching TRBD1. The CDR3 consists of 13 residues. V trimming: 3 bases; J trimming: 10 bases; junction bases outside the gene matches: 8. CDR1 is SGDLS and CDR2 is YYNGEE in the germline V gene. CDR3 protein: CASSEGTGLAAFF. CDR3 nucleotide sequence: TGTGCCAGCAGCGAGGGGACAGGTTTGGCAGCTTTCTTT.

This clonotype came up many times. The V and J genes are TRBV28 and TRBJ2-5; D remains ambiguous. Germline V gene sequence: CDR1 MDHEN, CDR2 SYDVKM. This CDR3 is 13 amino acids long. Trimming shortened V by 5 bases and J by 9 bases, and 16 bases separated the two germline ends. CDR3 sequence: CASSPSRLFAQYF. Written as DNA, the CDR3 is TGTGCCAGCAGTCCCTCAAGATTGTTTGCCCAGTACTTC.

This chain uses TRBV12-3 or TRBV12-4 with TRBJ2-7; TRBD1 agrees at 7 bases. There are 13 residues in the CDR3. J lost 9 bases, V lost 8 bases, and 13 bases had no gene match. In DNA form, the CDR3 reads TGTGCCAGCCGTGGTAGGGGGCAAATGAGGCAGTACTTC. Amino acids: CASRGRGQMRQYF.

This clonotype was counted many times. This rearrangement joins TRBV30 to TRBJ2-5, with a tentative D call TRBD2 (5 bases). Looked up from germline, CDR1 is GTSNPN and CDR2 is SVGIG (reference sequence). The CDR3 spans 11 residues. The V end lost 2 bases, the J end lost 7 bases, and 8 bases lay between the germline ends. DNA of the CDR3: TGTGCCTGGAGTCCTCGGGGGACCCAGTACTTC. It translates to CAWSPRGTQYF.

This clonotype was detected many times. The CDR3 sequence is CASSLDLSGDQETQYF. CDR3 bases: TGTGCCAGCAGCTTAGATTTAAGCGGCGATCAAGAGACCCAGTACTTC. This chain uses TRBV11-3 with TRBJ2-5; maybe TRBD2 (5 bases). The V gene's germline CDR1 is SGHNT and CDR2 YENEEA. V was pared by 0 bases and J by 2 bases, with 13 bases between. CDR3 length: 16 amino acids.

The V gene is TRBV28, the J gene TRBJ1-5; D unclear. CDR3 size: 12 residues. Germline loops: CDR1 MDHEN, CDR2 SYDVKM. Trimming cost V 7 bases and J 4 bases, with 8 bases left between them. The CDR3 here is CASTVYNQPQHF. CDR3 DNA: TGTGCCAGCACTGTTTATAATCAGCCCCAGCATTTT.

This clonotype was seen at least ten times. As DNA, the CDR3 is TGTGCCAGCAGCCGGACTAGAATCCAGCAGTATTTT. It specifies CASSRTRIQQYF. The rearrangement uses TRBV2 and TRBJ2-3; 7 bases are shared with TRBD2. The CDR3 runs to 12 residues. CDR1 is SNHLY and CDR2 is FYNNEI in the germline V gene. V shed 6 bases, J shed 11 bases, and the junction held 8 bases outside the gene matches.

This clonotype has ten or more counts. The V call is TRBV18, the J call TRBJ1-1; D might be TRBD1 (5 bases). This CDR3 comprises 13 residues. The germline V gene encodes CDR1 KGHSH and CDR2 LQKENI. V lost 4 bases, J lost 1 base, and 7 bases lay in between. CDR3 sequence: CASSQDKNTEAFF. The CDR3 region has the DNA TGTGCCAGCTCACAGGACAAGAACACTGAAGCTTTCTTT.

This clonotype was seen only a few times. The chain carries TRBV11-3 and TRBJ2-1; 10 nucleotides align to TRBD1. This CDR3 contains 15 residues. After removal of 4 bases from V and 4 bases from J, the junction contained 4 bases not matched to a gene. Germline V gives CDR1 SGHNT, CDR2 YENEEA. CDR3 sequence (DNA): TGTGCCAGCAGCTCGGGACAGGGGAAATACAATGAGCAGTTCTTC. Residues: CASSSGQGKYNEQFF.

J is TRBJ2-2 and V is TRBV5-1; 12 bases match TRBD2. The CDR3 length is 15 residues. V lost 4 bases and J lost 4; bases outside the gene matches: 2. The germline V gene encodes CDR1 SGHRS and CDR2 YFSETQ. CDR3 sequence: CASSLAGGRTGELFF. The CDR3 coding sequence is TGCGCCAGCAGCCTAGCGGGGGGGCGCACCGGGGAGCTGTTTTTT.

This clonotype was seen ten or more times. CDR3 residues: CAISGTGVSEQFF. CDR3 DNA: TGTGCCATCAGTGGGACAGGGGTCAGTGAGCAGTTCTTC. The rearrangement uses TRBV10-3 and TRBJ2-1, with TRBD1 matching over 9 bases. V lost 4 bases to trimming and J lost 9 bases; unmatched junction nucleotides: 4. This CDR3 has 13 residues. The germline gives CDR1 ENHRY, CDR2 SYGVKD.

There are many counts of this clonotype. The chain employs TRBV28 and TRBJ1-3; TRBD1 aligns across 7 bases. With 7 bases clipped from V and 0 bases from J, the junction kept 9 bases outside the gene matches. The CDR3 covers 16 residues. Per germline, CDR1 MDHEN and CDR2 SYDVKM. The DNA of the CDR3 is TGTGCCAGCAACAGGGGACAGTTAAACTCTGGAAACACCATATATTTT. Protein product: CASNRGQLNSGNTIYF.

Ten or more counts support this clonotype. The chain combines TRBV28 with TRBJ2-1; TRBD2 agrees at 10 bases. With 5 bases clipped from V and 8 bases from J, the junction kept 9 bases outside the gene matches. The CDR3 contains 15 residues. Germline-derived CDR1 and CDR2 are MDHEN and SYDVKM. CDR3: CASSAERGGHHEQFF. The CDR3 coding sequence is TGTGCCAGCAGTGCCGAGCGGGGGGGCCATCATGAGCAGTTCTTC. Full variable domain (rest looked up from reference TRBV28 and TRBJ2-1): DVKVTQSSRYLVKRTGEKVFLECVQDMDHENMFWYRQDPGLGLRLIYFSYDVKMKEKGDIPEGYSVSREKKERFSLILESASTNQTSMYLCASSAERGGHHEQFFGPGTRLTVL.

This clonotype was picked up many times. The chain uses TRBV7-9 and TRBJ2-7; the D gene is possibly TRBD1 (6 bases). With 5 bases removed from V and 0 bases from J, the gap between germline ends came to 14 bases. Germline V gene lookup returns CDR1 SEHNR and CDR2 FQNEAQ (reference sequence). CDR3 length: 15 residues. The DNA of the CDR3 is TGTGCCAGCAGCCAACCCGGGACACTCTCCTACGAGCAGTACTTC. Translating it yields CASSQPGTLSYEQYF. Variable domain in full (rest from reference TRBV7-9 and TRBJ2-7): DTGVSQNPRHKITKRGQNVTFRCDPISEHNRLYWYRQTLGQGPEFLTYFQNEAQLEKSRLLSDRFSAERPKGSFSTLEIQRTEQGDSAMYLCASSQPGTLSYEQYFGPGTRLTVT.

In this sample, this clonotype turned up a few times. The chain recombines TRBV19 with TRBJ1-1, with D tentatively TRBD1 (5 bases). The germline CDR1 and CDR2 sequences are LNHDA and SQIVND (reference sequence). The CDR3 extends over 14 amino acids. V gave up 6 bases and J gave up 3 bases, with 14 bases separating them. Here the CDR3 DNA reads TGTGCCAGTAGCCTGATGGGGGGAGACACTGAAGCTTTCTTT. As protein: CASSLMGGDTEAFF.

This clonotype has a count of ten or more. The CDR3 loop reads CASSLAGADYGYTF. CDR3 coding DNA: TGTGCCAGCAGCTTAGCAGGGGCCGACTATGGCTACACCTTC. The chain links TRBV7-2 to TRBJ1-2; a possible D gene is TRBD1 (5 bases). Germline V gives CDR1 SGHTA, CDR2 FQGNSA. V gave up 0 bases and J gave up 3 bases, with 8 bases separating them. The CDR3 consists of 14 residues.

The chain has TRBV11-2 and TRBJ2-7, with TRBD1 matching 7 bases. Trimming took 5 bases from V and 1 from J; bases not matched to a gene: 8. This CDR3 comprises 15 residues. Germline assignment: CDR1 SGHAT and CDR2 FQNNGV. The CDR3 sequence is CASSPNRGPSYEQYF. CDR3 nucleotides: TGTGCCAGCAGCCCCAACAGGGGCCCGTCCTACGAGCAGTACTTC.

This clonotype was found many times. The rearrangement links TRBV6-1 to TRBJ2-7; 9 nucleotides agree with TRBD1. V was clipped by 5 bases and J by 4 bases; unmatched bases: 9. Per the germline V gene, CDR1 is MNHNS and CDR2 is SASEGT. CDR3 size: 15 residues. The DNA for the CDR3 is TGTGCCAGCAGTCCACAAGGGACAGGGACTTACGAGCAGTACTTC. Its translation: CASSPQGTGTYEQYF.

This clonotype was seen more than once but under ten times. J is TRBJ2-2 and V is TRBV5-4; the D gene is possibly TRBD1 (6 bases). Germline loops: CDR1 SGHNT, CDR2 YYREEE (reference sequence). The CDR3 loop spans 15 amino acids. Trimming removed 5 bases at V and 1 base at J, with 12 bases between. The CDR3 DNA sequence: TGTGCCAGCAGTCCCGACAGGCAGAACACCGGGGAGCTGTTTTTT. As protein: CASSPDRQNTGELFF.

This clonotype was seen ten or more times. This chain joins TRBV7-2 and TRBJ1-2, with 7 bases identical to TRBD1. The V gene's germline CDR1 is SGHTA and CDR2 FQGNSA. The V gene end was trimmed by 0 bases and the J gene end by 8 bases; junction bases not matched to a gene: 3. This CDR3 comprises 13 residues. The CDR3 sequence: CASSLAIGGGYTF. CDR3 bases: TGTGCCAGCAGCTTAGCGATAGGGGGCGGCTACACCTTC.

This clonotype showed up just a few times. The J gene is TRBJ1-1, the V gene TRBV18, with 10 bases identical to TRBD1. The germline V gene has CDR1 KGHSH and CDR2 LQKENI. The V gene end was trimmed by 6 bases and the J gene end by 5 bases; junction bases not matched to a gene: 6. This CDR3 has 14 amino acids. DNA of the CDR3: TGTGCCAGCTCGTTAAGGACAGGGGGGACTGAAGCTTTCTTT. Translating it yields CASSLRTGGTEAFF.

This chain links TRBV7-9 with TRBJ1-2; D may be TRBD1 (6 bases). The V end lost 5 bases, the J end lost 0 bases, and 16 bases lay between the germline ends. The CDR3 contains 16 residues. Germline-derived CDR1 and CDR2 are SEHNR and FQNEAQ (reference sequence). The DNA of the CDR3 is TGTGCCAGCAGCAGAACCGGGACAAACTCTAACTATGGCTACACCTTC. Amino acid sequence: CASSRTGTNSNYGYTF.

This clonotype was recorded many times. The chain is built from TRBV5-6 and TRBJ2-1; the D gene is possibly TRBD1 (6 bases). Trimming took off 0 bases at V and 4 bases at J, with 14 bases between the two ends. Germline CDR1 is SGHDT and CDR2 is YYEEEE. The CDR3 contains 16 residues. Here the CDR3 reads CASSLVAGQRYNEQFF. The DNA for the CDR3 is TGTGCCAGCAGCTTGGTCGCCGGACAGAGATACAATGAGCAGTTCTTC.

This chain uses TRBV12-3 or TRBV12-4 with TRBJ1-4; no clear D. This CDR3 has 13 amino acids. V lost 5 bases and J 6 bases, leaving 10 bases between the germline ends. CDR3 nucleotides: TGTGCCAGCAGTCGACCTACCCATGAAAAACTGTTTTTT. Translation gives CASSRPTHEKLFF.

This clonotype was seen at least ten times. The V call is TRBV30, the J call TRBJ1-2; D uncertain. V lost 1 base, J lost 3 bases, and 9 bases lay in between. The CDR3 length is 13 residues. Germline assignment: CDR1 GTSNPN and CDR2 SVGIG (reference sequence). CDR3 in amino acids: CAWSDRKDYGYTF. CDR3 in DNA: TGTGCCTGGAGTGACCGGAAGGACTATGGCTACACCTTC.

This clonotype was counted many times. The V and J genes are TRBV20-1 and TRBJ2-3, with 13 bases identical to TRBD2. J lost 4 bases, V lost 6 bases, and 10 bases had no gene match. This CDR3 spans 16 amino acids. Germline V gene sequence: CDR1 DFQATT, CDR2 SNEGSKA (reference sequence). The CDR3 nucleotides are TGCAGTGCCGCGAGACTAGCGGGGGGTAGCGCAGATACGCAGTATTTT. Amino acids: CSAARLAGGSADTQYF.